A single sample is the source of the 22 T cell receptor beta chains below, sequenced in a study of vaccination effects on CD4 cells after COVID-19. After expansion with viral peptide pools in the ViraFEST assay, antigen-specific CD4+ T cells were sequenced. The culture ran for 10 days before CD4+ T cells were isolated. Two-dose BNT162b2 or mRNA-1273 vaccination was given to participants. TCRdb's table, derived via immunoSEQ multiplex PCR, lists solely in-frame clones and lacks some. Of 20,000 to 25,000 clones in the sample, around 67% are singletons; the top ten hold 7.8%. The antigens these receptors bind are not known. This specimen consisted of CD4+ T cells from PBMCs cultured with SARS-CoV-2 spike peptides, obtained after COVID-19 vaccination. The receptors were sampled from a human donor who received a COVID-19 vaccine.

The chain combines TRBV6-5 with TRBJ2-7; D remains ambiguous. Between the trimmed V and J ends, which lost 0 bases and 2 bases, there was a span of 11 bases. The CDR3 loop spans 15 amino acids. CDR1 is MNHEY, CDR2 SVGAGI, per germline. Here the CDR3 reads CASSYSAAGTYEQYF. The CDR3 nucleotides read TGTGCCAGCAGTTACTCTGCAGCTGGGACCTACGAGCAGTACTTC.

The chain carries TRBV7-2 and TRBJ2-1; 8 bases map to TRBD2. J gave up 2 bases and V 5 bases, and 5 bases lay outside the gene matches. The CDR3 covers 15 residues. Germline loops: CDR1 SGHTA, CDR2 FQGNSA. Here the CDR3 DNA reads TGTGCCAGCAGCAACTCAGCGGGGGCCTACAATGAGCAGTTCTTC. Translated, it gives CASSNSAGAYNEQFF.

V and J are TRBV11-1 and TRBJ2-7, with 7 bases fitting TRBD2. The germline CDR1 and CDR2 sequences are SGHAT and FQDESV (reference sequence). The CDR3 sequence is 14 residues long. V was clipped by 1 base and J by 4 bases; unmatched bases: 4. The CDR3 reads CASSLERGPYEQYF. The CDR3 nucleotides are TGTGCCAGCAGCTTAGAGCGGGGCCCGTACGAGCAGTACTTC.

The chain employs TRBV29-1 and TRBJ1-1; D ambiguous. Trimming removed 7 bases at V and 5 bases at J, with 8 bases between. This CDR3 has 10 amino acids. Germline V CDR1 and CDR2: SQVTM, ANQGSEA. The CDR3 loop is CSGSETEAFF. The CDR3 DNA follows: TGCAGCGGATCAGAGACTGAAGCTTTCTTT.

This clone occurred a few times. V and J are TRBV6-2 or TRBV6-3 and TRBJ2-7, with 13 bases matching TRBD2. The CDR3 is 15 amino acids. CDR1 is MNHEY and CDR2 is SVGEGT in the germline V gene. The junction had 4 bases not matched to a gene; V was cut back by 4 bases and J by 4 bases. As DNA, the CDR3 is TGTGCCAGCAGTTTGGGACTAGCGGGATATTACGAGCAGTACTTC. Encoded protein: CASSLGLAGYYEQYF.

The chain has TRBV18 and TRBJ2-7; D could derive from TRBD1 or TRBD2 (5 bases each). CDR3 length equals 15 residues. V was shortened by 5 bases and J by 0 bases, with 14 bases between the two germline ends. Germline-derived CDR1 and CDR2 are KGHSH and LQKENI. The CDR3 coding sequence is TGTGCCAGCTCATTCTCCGGGACCGTCTCCTACGAGCAGTACTTC. As protein: CASSFSGTVSYEQYF.

V and J are TRBV15 and TRBJ1-1; tentatively, D is TRBD1 (6 bases). From germline, CDR1 is LNHNV and CDR2 YYDKDF (reference sequence). V was shortened by 0 bases and J by 3 bases, with 17 bases between the two germline ends. The CDR3 length is 17 residues. In nucleotides, the CDR3 is TGTGCCACCAGCAGAGATTATAATCGGGGGGCGGACACTGAAGCTTTCTTT. This encodes CATSRDYNRGADTEAFF.

The chain links TRBV10-1 to TRBJ1-5; no firm D call. V shed 3 bases and J shed 4 bases, with 4 bases lying between them. The CDR3 consists of 12 residues. Germline V gene lookup returns CDR1 WNHNN and CDR2 SYGVQD (reference sequence). The CDR3 sequence: CASSDRNQPQHF. The CDR3 nucleotides are TGCGCCAGCAGTGACAGGAATCAGCCCCAGCATTTT.

The rearrangement uses TRBV9 and TRBJ1-6; D perhaps matches TRBD1 (5 bases). This CDR3 is 15 amino acids long. CDR1 is SGDLS and CDR2 is YYNGEE in the germline V gene. Trimming stripped 4 bases from V and 7 bases from J, with 15 bases between. CDR3 loop: CASSTLDRANSPLHF. DNA for the CDR3: TGTGCCAGCAGCACCCTCGACAGAGCCAATTCACCCCTCCACTTT.

As to this clone: Distinct nucleotide sequences in the sample also encode this CDR3. The chain couples TRBV12-3 or TRBV12-4 to TRBJ1-2; weak D call: TRBD1 (6 bases). V lost 5 bases and J 8 bases, leaving 9 bases between the germline ends. The CDR3 contains 11 residues. CDR3 region: CASSPGGGYTF. The CDR3 DNA reads TGTGCCAGCAGTCCGGGGGGCGGCTACACCTTC.

Within the sample, this clone is large. The rearrangement uses TRBV6-5 and TRBJ1-2, with a weak D call TRBD1 (5 bases). This CDR3 has 15 residues. Per germline, CDR1 MNHEY and CDR2 SVGAGI. Trimming stripped 7 bases from V and 5 bases from J, with 20 bases between. The CDR3 is CASTTGGGSIYGYTF. CDR3 bases: TGTGCCAGCACCACAGGTGGTGGATCCATATATGGCTACACCTTC.

This clone has a handful of counts. The chain couples TRBV7-7 to TRBJ2-5; D is perhaps TRBD1 (5 bases). This CDR3 has 14 residues. Trimming removed 1 base from V and 7 bases from J, with 13 bases in between. Germline V gene sequence: CDR1 SSHAT, CDR2 FNYEAQ (reference sequence). CDR3 amino acids: CASSLDLGRGTQYF. In DNA form, the CDR3 reads TGTGCCAGCAGCTTAGACTTGGGGCGAGGGACCCAGTACTTC.

The V call is TRBV7-5, the J call TRBJ1-1; TRBD1 is the table's D call and was not checked against the DNA. TRBV7-5 is a pseudogene locus. The length of the CDR3 is 19 residues. The CDR3 loop reads CVRSHSTIKRTRINTEAFF. CDR3 in DNA: TGTGTCAGAAGCCATAGTACGATAAAAAGGACAAGAATAAACACTGAAGCTTTCTTT.

The genes are TRBV7-2 and TRBJ1-5; D remains ambiguous. The CDR3 extends over 13 amino acids. V dropped 3 bases and J dropped 6 bases, with 9 bases sitting between them. Germline V CDR1 and CDR2: SGHTA, FQGNSA. The CDR3 protein is CASSFGVGQPQHF. CDR3 sequence (DNA): TGTGCCAGCAGCTTCGGGGTCGGTCAGCCCCAGCATTTT.

The chain links TRBV7-7 to TRBJ2-5; 9 bases fit TRBD2. The CDR3 has 15 amino acids. V lost 5 bases, J lost 2 bases, and 6 bases stayed unmatched. The germline CDR1 and CDR2 sequences are SSHAT and FNYEAQ (reference sequence). The CDR3: CASSPGLARQETQYF. DNA of the CDR3: TGTGCCAGCAGCCCAGGACTAGCGCGACAAGAGACCCAGTACTTC. The entire variable domain, with the rest obtained from reference TRBV7-7 and TRBJ2-5, is as follows: GAGVSQSPRYKVTKRGQDVTLRCDPISSHATLYWYQQALGQGPEFLTYFNYEAQPDKSGLPSDRFSAERPEGSISTLTIQRTEQRDSAMYRCASSPGLARQETQYFGPGTRLLVL.

Judged by abundance, this clone is medium-sized. Other DNA sequences within the sample encode an identical CDR3. The CDR3 DNA is TGTGCCAGCAGTGAACTAGCGGGGGGGCAAGAGACCCAGTACTTC. Translation gives CASSELAGGQETQYF. The chain has TRBV6-1 and TRBJ2-5, with 12 bases matching TRBD2. V was clipped by 2 bases and J by 2 bases; unmatched bases: 0. The CDR3 totals 15 residues. Germline V lookup: CDR1 MNHNS, CDR2 SASEGT.

The genes are TRBV5-6 and TRBJ1-4; D not certain. The germline V and J ends were trimmed by 4 bases and 7 bases, with 20 bases remaining between them. The germline V gene has CDR1 SGHDT and CDR2 YYEEEE. The CDR3 extends over 16 amino acids. CDR3 nucleotides: TGTGCCAGCAGCCGGTATAACGGGCCTCGGGGTGAAAAACTGTTTTTT. This translates into CASSRYNGPRGEKLFF.

V is TRBV7-9 and J is TRBJ1-1; 9 bases map to TRBD1. Germline values: CDR1 SEHNR, CDR2 FQNEAQ (reference sequence). The length of the CDR3 is 16 residues. Germline trimming cut 4 bases from V and 4 bases from J; bases unmatched to any gene: 10. CDR3: CASSSYRGPFGTEAFF. In DNA form, the CDR3 reads TGTGCCAGCAGCTCCTACAGGGGGCCATTCGGCACTGAAGCTTTCTTT.

This chain joins TRBV6-2 or TRBV6-3 and TRBJ1-6; no reliable D call. CDR1 and CDR2 (germline): MNHEY, SVGEGT. The CDR3 loop spans 15 amino acids. Trimming took 0 bases from V and 7 from J, leaving 10 bases between them. The CDR3 here is CASSYSRSVNSPLHF. In DNA, the CDR3 is TGTGCCAGCAGTTACTCCCGCAGTGTCAATTCACCCCTCCACTTT.

The V call is TRBV6-5, the J call TRBJ1-1; 10 bases are a match to TRBD1. The trim removed 6 bases at V and 4 bases at J, leaving 8 bases unmatched. Germline values: CDR1 MNHEY, CDR2 SVGAGI. The CDR3 length is 15 residues. CDR3 protein: CASSRDRGVRTEAFF. As DNA, the CDR3 is TGTGCCAGCAGCCGGGACAGGGGAGTCCGCACTGAAGCTTTCTTT.

V is TRBV5-1 and J is TRBJ2-7; 7 nucleotides line up with TRBD1. CDR3 size: 17 residues. After removal of 0 bases from V and 4 bases from J, the junction contained 13 bases not matched to a gene. Germline V gene lookup returns CDR1 SGHRS and CDR2 YFSETQ. CDR3 residues: CASSLARRQGISYEQYF. The CDR3 region has the DNA TGCGCCAGCAGCTTGGCCCGAAGACAGGGAATATCTTACGAGCAGTACTTC.

The gene calls are TRBV12-3 or TRBV12-4 and TRBJ1-5; TRBD1 might be the D (5 bases). This CDR3 is 12 amino acids long. Trimming removed 5 bases at V and 10 bases at J, with 12 bases between. CDR3 sequence: CASSRLDIPQHF. The CDR3 DNA reads TGTGCCAGCAGTAGGCTGGACATCCCCCAGCATTTT.